The rows below give T cell receptor beta chains drawn from one sample of a study of human T cells and chemical hapten exposure. Using its own MiXCR run on the RACE reads, TCRdb lists one record per CDR3 protein. Of about 340,000 distinct CDR3 sequences detected, around 7% appear once; the ten largest clones hold around 8.2%. The material was whole blood, obtained in connection with sensitization to the hapten diphenylcyclopropenone (DPC). Receptors originate from a woman in her late teens or twenties with alopecia areata. Some clones in this sample may be carry-over from other donors' samples. Each CDR3 is given with its conserved first and last residue. The D gene is left open where the match is weak. Clone size is shown for a subset of rows, as once, few, many or a class of expanded clone.

clone_size,j_call,v_call,d_call,cdr3_nt,cdr3_aa
few,TRBJ2-1,TRBV2,TRBD1,TGTGCCAGCAGTGCCTCCCGGGACAGGGTTCGGGATGAGCAGTTCTTC,CASSASRDRVRDEQFF
NA,TRBJ2-5,TRBV7-3,NA,TGTGCCAGCAGCTTAACTCCCCAGGGAACTCAAGAGACCCAGTACTTC,CASSLTPQGTQETQYF
NA,TRBJ2-1,TRBV19,NA,TGTGCCAGTAGTATAAAATCCAAGGTTTCCCACTCCTACAATGAGCAGTTCTTC,CASSIKSKVSHSYNEQFF
few,TRBJ2-5,TRBV10-3,NA,TGTGCCATCAGACCTACGTCCCAAGAGACCCAGTACTTC,CAIRPTSQETQYF
NA,TRBJ2-3,TRBV11-2,TRBD2,TGTGCCAGCAGCTTAGATTTGCCGGGGGGTACAGATACGCAGTATTTT,CASSLDLPGGTDTQYF
NA,TRBJ1-1,TRBV6-5,NA,TGTGCCAGCAGTTACTACGGGGGTGCTGTTAGCACTGAAGCTTTCTTT,CASSYYGGAVSTEAFF
many,TRBJ2-3,TRBV10-3,NA,TGTGCCATCAGCCAGGAAGGGGGGGCCCGCGATACGCAGTATTTT,CAISQEGGARDTQYF
few,TRBJ1-1,TRBV7-3,NA,TGTGCCAGCAGCTTATTCGCCGGGGTGACTGAAGCTTTCTTT,CASSLFAGVTEAFF
NA,TRBJ2-7,TRBV12-3/TRBV12-4,NA,TGTGCCAGCAGTTACACTGCCACCTACGAGCAGTACTTC,CASSYTATYEQYF
many,TRBJ1-6,TRBV7-6,TRBD1,TGTGCCAGCAGCCCGACAGGGGCTAATTCACCCCTCCACTTT,CASSPTGANSPLHF
NA,TRBJ1-1,TRBV3-1,NA,TGTGCCAGCAGCCAAGACAGCAACACTGAAGCTTTCTTT,CASSQDSNTEAFF
many,TRBJ2-7,TRBV5-1,NA,TGCGCCAGCAGCTTGGTCTCCAGCTCCTACGAGCAGTACTTC,CASSLVSSSYEQYF
few,TRBJ1-4,TRBV27,NA,TGTGCCAGCAGTTTTTGGAGGGGAGGCACTAATGAAAAACTGTTTTTT,CASSFWRGGTNEKLFF
once,TRBJ2-5,TRBV10-3,TRBD2,TGTGCCATCGGGGGTACCGAGGGAGGGGAGACCCAGTACTTC,CAIGGTEGGETQYF
NA,TRBJ2-7,TRBV10-3,NA,TGTGCCATCAGCCCTCTCTACGAGCAGTACTTC,CAISPLYEQYF
many,TRBJ2-5,TRBV5-1,NA,TGCGCCAGCAGCTTGGGCGGGGCGCAAGAGACCCAGTACTTC,CASSLGGAQETQYF
few,TRBJ1-5,TRBV6-5,NA,TGTGCCAGCAGTTACTCGATTGCGCAAGGACAGCCCCAGCATTTT,CASSYSIAQGQPQHF
few,TRBJ2-7,TRBV6-5,TRBD1,TGTGCCAGCAGCACCGGGACAGGGAGCTCCGAGCAGTACTTC,CASSTGTGSSEQYF
few,TRBJ2-3,TRBV29-1,NA,TGCAGCACAGATACGCAGTATTTT,CSTDTQYF
few,TRBJ1-5,TRBV7-9,NA,TGTGCCAGCAGCTTAGTGGGGGGTGACGGCAATCAGCCCCAGCATTTT,CASSLVGGDGNQPQHF
many,TRBJ2-3,TRBV11-2,NA,TGTGCCAGCAGCTTAGACAGCCAGACTACGCAGTATTTT,CASSLDSQTTQYF
NA,TRBJ2-3,TRBV6-2/TRBV6-3,NA,TGTGCCAGCAGTTACGGGTCCACGGGTCCTCAGGATACGCAGTATTTT,CASSYGSTGPQDTQYF
many,TRBJ1-1,TRBV5-6,NA,TGTGCCAGCAGCTTGGGGGACGGTAACACTGAAGCTTTCTTT,CASSLGDGNTEAFF
NA,TRBJ1-1,TRBV27,NA,TGTGCCAGCAGGCCGCCAGGGATCACTGAAGCTTTCTTT,CASRPPGITEAFF
NA,TRBJ1-1,TRBV5-1,NA,TGCGCCAGCAGCTTGGCCTTAATGGCGACTGAAGCTTTCTTT,CASSLALMATEAFF
few,TRBJ2-7,TRBV3-1,NA,TGTGCCAGCAGCCAAGGCGGGGGCCCCTACGAGCAGTACTTC,CASSQGGGPYEQYF
NA,TRBJ2-7,TRBV6-5,TRBD2,TGTGCCAGCAGTTACCAACCGGGACTATTTTACGAGCAGTACTTC,CASSYQPGLFYEQYF
NA,TRBJ1-1,TRBV20-1,TRBD1,TGCAGTGCTAGAAAACAGGGGGCGGCTGACACTGAAGCTTTCTTT,CSARKQGAADTEAFF